These 22 T cell receptor beta chains came from one sample sequenced in a study of blood T cell repertoires in COVID-19. Assay used: immunoSEQ multiplex PCR; TCRdb lists only in-frame clones, some missing. The table lists 200,000 or so clones, around 85% of them singletons. Sequencing was done on a sample of PBMCs or T cells enriched from blood (not recorded which). The receptors shown here come from a woman in her forties with acute COVID-19.

This chain joins TRBV5-6 and TRBJ2-7; a weak D match, TRBD1 (5 bases). Trimming shortened V by 1 base and J by 0 bases, and 11 bases separated the two germline ends. CDR3 length equals 15 residues. The V gene's germline CDR1 is SGHDT and CDR2 YYEEEE. DNA for the CDR3: TGTGCCAGCAGCTTGAAGGGGCGTAGCTCCTACGAGCAGTACTTC. It codes for CASSLKGRSSYEQYF.

V usage is TRBV5-1 and J usage is TRBJ1-1; weak D call: TRBD1 (6 bases). The CDR3 sequence is 15 residues long. CDR1 is SGHRS and CDR2 is YFSETQ in the germline V gene. Trimming stripped 0 bases from V and 1 base from J, with 10 bases between. Written as DNA, the CDR3 is TGCGCCAGCAGCTTGGACGGGACACCGAACACTGAAGCTTTCTTT. Its translation is CASSLDGTPNTEAFF.

In DNA, the CDR3 is TGTGCCTACTCAAACAGGGGGCAGGCTACCGGGGAGCTGTTTTTT. It specifies CAYSNRGQATGELFF. The chain has TRBV11-2 and TRBJ2-2; the match to TRBD1 covers 9 bases. CDR1 is SGHAT and CDR2 is FQNNGV in the germline V gene. The CDR3 is 15 amino acids. Losses at the gene ends were 11 bases for V and 5 bases for J; bases not matched to a gene: 12.

The chain joins TRBV28 to TRBJ2-2, with D perhaps TRBD1 (5 bases). The CDR3 runs 12 residues. Germline CDR1 is MDHEN and CDR2 is SYDVKM. Trimming removed 8 bases at V and 5 bases at J, with 9 bases between. The chain's CDR3 is CASGAQTGELFF. CDR3 DNA: TGTGCCAGCGGGGCACAAACCGGGGAGCTGTTTTTT.

This rearrangement joins TRBV2 to TRBJ2-1; 8 positions agree with TRBD2. The CDR3 length is 13 residues. With 6 bases clipped from V and 13 bases from J, the junction kept 11 bases outside the gene matches. Germline CDR1 reads SNHLY; CDR2 reads FYNNEI. The CDR3 DNA is TGTGCCAGCAGAGAACGGGAGGGCCTCGTTCAGTTCTTC. Its translation: CASREREGLVQFF.

Only one count was recorded for this clone. V gene TRBV6-6 combines with J gene TRBJ2-2; 9 bases agree with TRBD1. This CDR3 has 16 residues. The germline V gene encodes CDR1 MNHNY and CDR2 SVGAGI (reference sequence). With V trimmed by 6 bases and J by 6 bases, 11 bases remained unmatched. The CDR3 coding sequence is TGTGCCAGCAGCTCCACCGGGACAGGGCGGGCCGGGGAGCTGTTTTTT. As protein: CASSSTGTGRAGELFF.

The chain joins TRBV19 to TRBJ1-2; TRBD1 is a possible D gene (6 bases). The V and J ends lost 9 bases and 4 bases respectively, with 21 bases between them. Germline V gene data show CDR1 as LNHDA and CDR2 as SQIVND (reference sequence). This CDR3 region has 15 residues. The CDR3 DNA reads as TGTGCCAGCGAGGGGACAAGCGATTTCTTCTATGGCTACACCTTC. This gives the protein CASEGTSDFFYGYTF.

The V and J genes are TRBV9 and TRBJ2-7, with TRBD2 as a possible D gene (6 bases). Trimming took off 0 bases at V and 9 bases at J, with 22 bases between the two ends. CDR3 length: 16 amino acids. Germline CDR1 is SGDLS and CDR2 is YYNGEE. The CDR3 is CASSVEAGSPYVRQYF. The CDR3 DNA reads TGTGCCAGCAGCGTAGAGGCGGGAAGTCCCTATGTTAGGCAGTACTTC.

In this sample, this clone turned up a few times. This chain connects TRBV28 to TRBJ2-3, with unresolved D. CDR3 length: 12 residues. V lost 7 bases, J lost 2 bases, and 7 bases lay in between. The germline gives CDR1 MDHEN, CDR2 SYDVKM. DNA of the CDR3: TGTGCCAGCAAAATAAACACAGATACGCAGTATTTT. It translates to CASKINTDTQYF. Filled out from reference TRBV28 and TRBJ2-3, the complete variable domain reads DVKVTQSSRYLVKRTGEKVFLECVQDMDHENMFWYRQDPGLGLRLIYFSYDVKMKEKGDIPEGYSVSREKKERFSLILESASTNQTSMYLCASKINTDTQYFGPGTRLTVL.

The chain employs TRBV7-2 and TRBJ2-2; 10 positions agree with TRBD2. Germline CDR1 and CDR2: SGHTA and FQGNSA. V shed 5 bases and J 8 bases; nucleotides not matched to a gene: 5. The CDR3 has 14 residues. CDR3 nucleotides: TGTGCCAGCAGCGACACTAGCGGGATTGGGGAGCTGTTTTTT. This sequence encodes CASSDTSGIGELFF.

V gene TRBV6-5 combines with J gene TRBJ1-6; 7 bases line up with TRBD1. CDR3 length: 15 residues. CDR1 and CDR2 (germline): MNHEY, SVGAGI. After removal of 6 bases from V and 6 bases from J, the junction contained 8 bases not matched to a gene. CDR3 region: CASSRGTVGNSPLHF. DNA for the CDR3: TGTGCCAGCAGCCGCGGGACAGTGGGTAATTCACCCCTCCACTTT.

The V call is TRBV29-1, the J call TRBJ2-1; D possibly corresponds to TRBD2 (6 bases). Trimming shortened V by 4 bases and J by 6 bases, and 13 bases separated the two germline ends. Germline CDR1 is SQVTM and CDR2 is ANQGSEA. This CDR3 has 13 residues. In nucleotides, the CDR3 is TGCAGCGTTGGGGACGGGGGATTCAATGAGCAGTTCTTC. As protein: CSVGDGGFNEQFF.

The rearrangement uses TRBV27 and TRBJ2-7; 11 bases agree with TRBD1. CDR3 size: 14 residues. CDR1 is MNHEY, CDR2 SMNVEV, per germline (reference sequence). The J segment lost 2 bases and the V segment lost 4 bases, leaving 1 base of the junction unmatched. The CDR3 region is CASSWTGGPYEQYF. CDR3 sequence (DNA): TGTGCCAGCAGTTGGACAGGGGGCCCCTACGAGCAGTACTTC.

V is TRBV11-2 and J is TRBJ1-4, with D possibly being TRBD1 (6 bases). CDR3 length: 16 residues. Germline assignment: CDR1 SGHAT and CDR2 FQNNGV. V was trimmed by 1 base and J by 0 bases, leaving 9 bases between them. CDR3 protein: CASSLVRTATNEKLFF. Written as DNA, the CDR3 is TGTGCCAGCAGCTTAGTGCGGACAGCAACTAATGAAAAACTGTTTTTT.

This chain joins TRBV28 and TRBJ2-1; 9 bases agree with TRBD1. Germline CDR1 MDHEN, CDR2 SYDVKM. CDR3 length: 15 residues. Trimming at V came to 5 bases and at J to 9 bases, leaving 11 bases not matched to a gene. The CDR3 DNA follows: TGTGCCAGCAGTGGACAGGGGTCCCCTCGGGGTGAGCAGTTCTTC. It encodes CASSGQGSPRGEQFF.

The chain is built from TRBV5-4 and TRBJ1-2; 7 positions agree with TRBD1. The ends lost 0 bases at V and 8 bases at J; junction bases unmatched: 22. The CDR3 loop spans 19 amino acids. CDR1 and CDR2 from the germline V gene are SGHNT and YYREEE (reference sequence). CDR3 amino acids: CASSLAPTTADRDSHGYTF. The CDR3 DNA follows: TGTGCCAGCAGCTTGGCCCCCACCACCGCTGACAGGGATTCCCACGGCTACACCTTC.

In its sample, this clone was seen once. The chain employs TRBV11-3 and TRBJ2-7; maybe TRBD1 (6 bases). Trimming removed 6 bases from V and 2 bases from J, with 14 bases in between. Germline V gene sequence: CDR1 SGHNT, CDR2 YENEEA. The CDR3 spans 14 residues. The CDR3 DNA is TGTGCCAGCAGTTTGAACAGGGACACCTACGAGCAGTACTTC. It is translated as CASSLNRDTYEQYF.

V usage is TRBV30 and J usage is TRBJ1-5, with 9 bases fitting TRBD1. The CDR3 totals 14 residues. The germline gives CDR1 GTSNPN, CDR2 SVGIG (reference sequence). Trimming took 4 bases from V and 4 from J; bases not matched to a gene: 5. Here the CDR3 reads CAWNEQGANQPQHF. CDR3 nucleotide sequence: TGTGCCTGGAACGAACAGGGGGCGAATCAGCCCCAGCATTTT.

This clone was counted many times. The J gene is TRBJ1-4, the V gene TRBV4-2; 11 bases are a match to TRBD1. The CDR3 is made up of 16 amino acids. Per the germline V gene, CDR1 is LGHNA and CDR2 is YNFKEQ. J gave up 2 bases and V 3 bases, and 2 bases lay outside the gene matches. For the CDR3, the DNA is TGTGCCAGCAGCCAGGGACAGGGGGGGACTAATGAAAAACTGTTTTTT. It yields the protein CASSQGQGGTNEKLFF.

The chain combines TRBV18 with TRBJ1-2, with D unresolved. The CDR3 covers 17 residues. Trimming left V 2 bases short and J 0 bases short, with 16 bases between. Germline V gives CDR1 KGHSH, CDR2 LQKENI. CDR3 sequence reads: CASSPSASAAPNYGYTF. In DNA, the CDR3 is TGTGCCAGCTCACCAAGCGCTTCGGCAGCCCCTAACTATGGCTACACCTTC.

The chain couples TRBV5-4 to TRBJ2-7; 9 positions match TRBD2. V gave up 4 bases and J gave up 0 bases; unmatched junction bases: 2. This CDR3 has 14 amino acids. From germline, CDR1 is SGHNT and CDR2 YYREEE (reference sequence). CDR3 sequence (DNA): TGTGCCAGCAGCCTAGCGGGGTCCTCCTACGAGCAGTACTTC. Translation: CASSLAGSSYEQYF.

The chain employs TRBV7-8 and TRBJ2-1; no clear D gene. The CDR3 spans 12 residues. The ends were cut back, 9 bases at V and 5 bases at J, with 11 bases in the middle. Germline assignment: CDR1 SGHVS and CDR2 FQNEAQ. CDR3 in DNA: TGTGCCAGTTACGCGAACCACAATGAGCAGTTCTTC. Translated, it gives CASYANHNEQFF.